This record covers a single T cell receptor beta chain. Its antigen is unidentified. TCRdb's table, derived via immunoSEQ multiplex PCR, lists solely in-frame clones and lacks some. The sample yields about 140,000 clones, 83% seen once. These data are taken from a study of radiation and T cells in renal cell carcinoma. General study findings and limits: No pretreatment tumor biopsies were available for baseline clonotypes.

Time point noted: baseline pretreatment blood. The treatment is: 15 Gy SBRT to primary tumor, nephrectomy 4 weeks later. Radiation-treated patients gave blood at baseline, week 2 and week 4. This renal cell carcinoma was of the clear cell type. V was cut by 4 bases and J by 2 bases, with 0 bases left in between. From germline, CDR1 is LGHNA and CDR2 YNFKEQ. The CDR3 is 12 residues long. The specimen was blood, collected from a patient whose treatment included radiotherapy and nephrectomy. The origin of this receptor is a woman between 50 and 59 years old with renal cell carcinoma. The rearrangement uses TRBV4-2 and TRBJ2-6; D is unresolved. CDR3: CASSPGANVLTF. CDR3 in DNA: TGTGCCAGCAGCCCTGGGGCCAACGTCCTGACTTTC.